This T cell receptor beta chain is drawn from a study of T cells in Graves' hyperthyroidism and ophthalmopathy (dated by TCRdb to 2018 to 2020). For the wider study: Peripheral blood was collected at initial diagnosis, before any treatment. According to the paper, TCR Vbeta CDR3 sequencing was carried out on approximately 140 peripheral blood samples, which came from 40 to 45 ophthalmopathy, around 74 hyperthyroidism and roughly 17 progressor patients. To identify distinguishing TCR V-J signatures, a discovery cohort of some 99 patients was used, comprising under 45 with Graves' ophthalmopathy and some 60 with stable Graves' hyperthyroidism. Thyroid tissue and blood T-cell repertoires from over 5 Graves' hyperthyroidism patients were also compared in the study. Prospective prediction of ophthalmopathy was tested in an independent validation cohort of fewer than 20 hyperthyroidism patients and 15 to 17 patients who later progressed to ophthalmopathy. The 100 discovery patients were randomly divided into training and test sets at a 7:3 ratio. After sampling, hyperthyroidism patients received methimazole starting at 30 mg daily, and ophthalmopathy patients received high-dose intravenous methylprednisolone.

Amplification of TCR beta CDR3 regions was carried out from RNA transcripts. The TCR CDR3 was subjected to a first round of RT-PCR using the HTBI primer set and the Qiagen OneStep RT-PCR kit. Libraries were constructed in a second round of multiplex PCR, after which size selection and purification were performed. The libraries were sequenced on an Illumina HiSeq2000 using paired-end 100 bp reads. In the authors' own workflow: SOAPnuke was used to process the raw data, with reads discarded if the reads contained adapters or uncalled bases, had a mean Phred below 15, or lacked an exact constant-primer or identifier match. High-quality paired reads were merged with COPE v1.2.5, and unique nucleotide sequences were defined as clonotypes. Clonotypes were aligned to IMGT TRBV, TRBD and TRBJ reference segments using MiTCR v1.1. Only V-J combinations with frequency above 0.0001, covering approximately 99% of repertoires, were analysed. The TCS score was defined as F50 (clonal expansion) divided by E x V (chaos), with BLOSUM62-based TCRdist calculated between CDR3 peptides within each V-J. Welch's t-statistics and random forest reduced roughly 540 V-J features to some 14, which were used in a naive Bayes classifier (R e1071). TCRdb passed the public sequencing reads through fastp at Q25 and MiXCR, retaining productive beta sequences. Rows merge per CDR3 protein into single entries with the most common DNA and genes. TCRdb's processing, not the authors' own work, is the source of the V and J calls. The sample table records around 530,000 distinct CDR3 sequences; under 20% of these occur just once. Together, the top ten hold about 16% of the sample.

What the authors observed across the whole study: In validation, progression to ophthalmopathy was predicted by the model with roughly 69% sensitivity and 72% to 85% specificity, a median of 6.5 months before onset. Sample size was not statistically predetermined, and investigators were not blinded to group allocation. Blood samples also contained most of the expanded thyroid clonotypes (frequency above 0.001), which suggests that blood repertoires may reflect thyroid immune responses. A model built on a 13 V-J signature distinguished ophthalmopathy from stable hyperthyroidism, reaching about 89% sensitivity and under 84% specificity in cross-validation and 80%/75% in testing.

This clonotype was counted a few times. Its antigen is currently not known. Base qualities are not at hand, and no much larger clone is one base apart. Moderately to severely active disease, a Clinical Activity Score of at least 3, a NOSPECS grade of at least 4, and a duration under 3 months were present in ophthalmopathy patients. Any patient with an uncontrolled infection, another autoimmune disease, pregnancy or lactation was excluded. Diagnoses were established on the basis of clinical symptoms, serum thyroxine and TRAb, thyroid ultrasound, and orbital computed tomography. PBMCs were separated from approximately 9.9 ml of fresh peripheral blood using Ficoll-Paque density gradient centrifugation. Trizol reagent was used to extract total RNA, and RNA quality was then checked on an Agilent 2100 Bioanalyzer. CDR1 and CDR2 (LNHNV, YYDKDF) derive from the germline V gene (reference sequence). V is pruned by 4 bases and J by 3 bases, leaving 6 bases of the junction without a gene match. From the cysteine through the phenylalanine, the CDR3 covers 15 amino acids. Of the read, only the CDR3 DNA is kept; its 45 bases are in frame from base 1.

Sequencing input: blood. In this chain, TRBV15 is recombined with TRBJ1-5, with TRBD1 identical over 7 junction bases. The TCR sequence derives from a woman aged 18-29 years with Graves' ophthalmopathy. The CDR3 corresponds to CATSIGQDLNQPQHF. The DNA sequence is TGTGCCACCAGCATTGGACAGGACCTCAATCAGCCCCAGCATTTT.